Sequencing of this T cell receptor beta chain was carried out in a study of identical twins. Broader study findings: The presence of invariant MAIT and iNKT cells could partly confound analyses of zero-insertion sequences.

Only healthy Caucasians were enrolled as donors. As regards this clonotype: The antigen is unknown.

Germline V gives CDR1 MNHEY, CDR2 SVGAGI. The CDR3 has 14 residues. Trimming removed 0 bases from V and 4 bases from J, with 7 bases in between. A single record per CDR3 protein comes from TCRdb applying MiXCR to the 5' RACE reads. The data contain hundreds of thousands of distinct CDR3 sequences, about 18% of them seen just once; the ten biggest clones take up around 12%. A further study also used this sample, focusing on T cells expressing NK-cell markers. According to that study: Anti-gamma-delta TCR antibody use in several experiments restricted sorting to alpha-beta TCR T cells.

Material for sequencing was PBMCs. The origin of this receptor is a woman between 18 and 29 years old in good health. V is TRBV6-5 and J is TRBJ2-1; D is perhaps TRBD1 (5 bases). CDR3 nucleotides: TGTGCCAGCAGTTACTCGGGGCCTTACAATGAGCAGTTCTTC. Translating gives CASSYSGPYNEQFF.